The 27 T cell receptor beta chains in this list originate from one sample, sequenced in a study of blood T cell repertoires in COVID-19. Profiled with immunoSEQ multiplex PCR; TCRdb holds only in-frame clones, not every one. The sample consists of 190,000 or so clones, around 86% of them appearing once. Sequencing was done on a sample of peripheral blood. The receptor set was obtained from a man aged 40-50 years with acute or convalescent COVID-19.

In its sample, this clone was seen a few times. The chain recombines TRBV10-2 with TRBJ2-7; TRBD2 agrees at 7 bases. Germline CDR1 WSHSY, CDR2 SAAADI. The CDR3 sequence is 15 residues long. V shed 7 bases and J 5 bases; nucleotides not matched to a gene: 14. The CDR3 nucleotides are TGCGCCAGCAATACCCGCCGGGACTATTCGGACGAGCAGTACTTC. It specifies CASNTRRDYSDEQYF.

The V call is TRBV19, the J call TRBJ2-1, with D possibly being TRBD1 (8 bases). V lost 1 base, J lost 3 bases, and 16 bases lay in between. The CDR3 has 17 residues. In germline, CDR1 is LNHDA, CDR2 SQIVND (reference sequence). The DNA for the CDR3 is TGTGCCAGTAGTATAGCCACAGGGGGGGGTAACTACAATGAGCAGTTCTTC. It yields the protein CASSIATGGGNYNEQFF. Together with reference TRBV19 and TRBJ2-1, the CDR3 gives the full variable domain: DGGITQSPKYLFRKEGQNVTLSCEQNLNHDAMYWYRQDPGQGLRLIYYSQIVNDFQKGDIAEGYSVSREKKESFPLTVTSAQKNPTAFYLCASSIATGGGNYNEQFFGPGTRLTVL.

This clone was recorded only once. The V gene is TRBV5-1, the J gene TRBJ1-6; no clear D. Germline assignment: CDR1 SGHRS and CDR2 YFSETQ. V was clipped by 0 bases and J by 6 bases, with 10 bases between them. The CDR3 runs 15 residues. CDR3 region: CASSLESQVNSPLHF. The DNA of the CDR3 is TGCGCCAGCAGCTTGGAATCCCAGGTTAATTCACCCCTCCACTTT.

This rearrangement joins TRBV3-1 (or the pseudogene TRBV3-2) to TRBJ2-7, with a weak D call TRBD2 (5 bases). The CDR3 loop spans 15 amino acids. The germline gives CDR1 LGHDT, CDR2 YNNKEL (reference sequence). V lost 6 bases to trimming and J lost 2 bases, with 17 bases between them. CDR3 nucleotide sequence: TGTGCCAGCAGACCTAGCCTAGCTACACCCTACGAGCAGTACTTC. Its protein product is CASRPSLATPYEQYF.

The rearrangement uses TRBV5-5 and TRBJ2-2; no firm D call. The CDR3 has 17 amino acids. Trimming shortened V by 5 bases and J by 6 bases, and 23 bases separated the two germline ends. Per germline, CDR1 SGHKS and CDR2 YYEKEE (reference sequence). CDR3 sequence reads: CASSSIDDRVDAGELFF. CDR3 sequence (DNA): TGTGCCAGCAGTTCTATAGATGACCGGGTAGATGCCGGGGAGCTGTTTTTT.

The V gene is TRBV19, the J gene TRBJ1-5; the D is unclear. This CDR3 contains 12 residues. Germline CDR1 reads LNHDA; CDR2 reads SQIVND (reference sequence). Trimming removed 4 bases at V and 6 bases at J, with 7 bases between. The CDR3 spells CASSKAGQPQHF. Here the CDR3 DNA reads TGTGCCAGTAGTAAAGCCGGTCAGCCCCAGCATTTT.

This CDR3 is CASSPHRQAPSYEQYF. As DNA, the CDR3 is TGTGCCAGCAGCCCGCATCGACAGGCACCCTCCTACGAGCAGTACTTC. The J gene is TRBJ2-7, the V gene TRBV13; D might be TRBD1 (6 bases). CDR1 and CDR2 (germline): PRHDT, FYEKMQ (reference sequence). This CDR3 region has 16 residues. V gave up 5 bases and J gave up 0 bases, with 17 bases separating them.

The chain uses TRBV24-1 and TRBJ2-5; perhaps TRBD2 as D (6 bases). Germline V gene data show CDR1 as KGHDR and CDR2 as SFDVKD. V was trimmed by 1 base and J by 7 bases, leaving 6 bases between them. This CDR3 spans 12 amino acids. The DNA of the CDR3 is TGTGCCACCAGTGATTTCGGGGGGACCCAGTACTTC. The encoded protein is CATSDFGGTQYF.

The chain uses TRBV19 and TRBJ1-1, with 7 bases matching TRBD1. The V gene end was trimmed by 5 bases and the J gene end by 7 bases; junction bases not matched to a gene: 10. CDR1 and CDR2 from the germline V gene are LNHDA and SQIVND (reference sequence). The CDR3 spans 14 residues. The CDR3 loop is CASSRTTGKGEAFF. The CDR3 region has the DNA TGTGCCAGTAGTCGCACGACAGGGAAGGGTGAAGCTTTCTTT.

This chain connects TRBV9 to TRBJ2-7; the match to TRBD1 covers 7 bases. The J segment lost 4 bases and the V segment lost 0 bases, leaving 10 bases of the junction unmatched. Germline V gives CDR1 SGDLS, CDR2 YYNGEE. This CDR3 is built from 16 residues. Written as DNA, the CDR3 is TGTGCCAGCAGCGTAGCCGAGGGGGCAGGGCTATACGAGCAGTACTTC. Protein: CASSVAEGAGLYEQYF. The complete variable domain, with remaining parts taken from reference TRBV9 and TRBJ2-7, reads DSGVTQTPKHLITATGQRVTLRCSPRSGDLSVYWYQQSLDQGLQFLIQYYNGEERAKGNILERFSAQQFPDLHSELNLSSLELGDSALYFCASSVAEGAGLYEQYFGPGTRLTVT.

A single count supports this clone. This sequence joins TRBV5-6 and TRBJ2-1, with a possible D match to TRBD2 (5 bases). Germline V gene sequence: CDR1 SGHDT, CDR2 YYEEEE. Trimming removed 1 base at V and 8 bases at J, with 16 bases between. The CDR3 loop spans 15 amino acids. The CDR3 loop reads CASSLLVATSDEQFF. The DNA for the CDR3 is TGTGCCAGCAGCTTGTTGGTAGCGACGAGCGATGAGCAGTTCTTC. Together with reference TRBV5-6 and TRBJ2-1, the CDR3 gives the full variable domain: DAGVTQSPTHLIKTRGQQVTLRCSPKSGHDTVSWYQQALGQGPQFIFQYYEEEERQRGNFPDRFSGHQFPNYSSELNVNALLLGDSALYLCASSLLVATSDEQFFGPGTRLTVL.

V usage is TRBV24-1 and J usage is TRBJ2-2; D might be TRBD1 (5 bases). Deletions cut 4 bases from V and 6 bases from J, with 8 bases between. Germline CDR1 KGHDR, CDR2 SFDVKD. This CDR3 comprises 13 residues. The chain's CDR3 is CATSDLTAGELFF. The CDR3 DNA reads as TGTGCCACCAGTGACCTGACAGCCGGGGAGCTGTTTTTT.

This chain connects TRBV5-1 to TRBJ1-2; D gene ambiguous. CDR1 is SGHRS and CDR2 is YFSETQ in the germline V gene. The CDR3 covers 15 residues. V lost 4 bases and J 3 bases, leaving 16 bases between the germline ends. The CDR3 nucleotides are TGCGCCAGCAGCCCCTCTGGGAGCCCGGACTATGGCTACACCTTC. It is translated as CASSPSGSPDYGYTF. The full variable domain, its missing parts supplied by reference TRBV5-1 and TRBJ1-2, is KAGVTQTPRYLIKTRGQQVTLSCSPISGHRSVSWYQQTPGQGLQFLFEYFSETQRNKGNFPGRFSGRQFSNSRSEMNVSTLELGDSALYLCASSPSGSPDYGYTFGSGTRLTVV.

This chain's CDR3 is CASRRPGQRNTGELFF. In nucleotides, the CDR3 is TGTGCCAGCAGACGACCGGGACAGAGGAACACCGGGGAGCTGTTTTTT. The chain couples TRBV5-8 to TRBJ2-2, with 7 bases lining up with TRBD1. The germline CDR1 and CDR2 sequences are SGHTS and YDEGEE. There are 16 residues in the CDR3. V trimming: 5 bases; J trimming: 1 base; junction bases outside the gene matches: 8.

This chain uses TRBV28 with TRBJ1-2, with 9 bases lining up with TRBD1. V shed 5 bases, J shed 4 bases, and the junction held 8 bases outside the gene matches. Germline V gene sequence: CDR1 MDHEN, CDR2 SYDVKM. This CDR3 region has 15 residues. The CDR3 sequence: CASSIQGAGSYGYTF. The CDR3 nucleotides are TGTGCCAGCAGTATACAGGGGGCCGGTAGCTATGGCTACACCTTC.

This rearrangement joins TRBV12-5 to TRBJ1-1; TRBD1 is a possible D gene (6 bases). V lost 5 bases and J 0 bases, leaving 10 bases between the germline ends. This CDR3 has 14 amino acids. Looked up from germline, CDR1 is LGHNT and CDR2 is FRNRAP. The CDR3 sequence is CASGRTEMNTEAFF. The CDR3 DNA is TGTGCTAGTGGTCGGACAGAGATGAACACTGAAGCTTTCTTT.

The rearrangement joins TRBV27 to TRBJ2-7; TRBD2 matches 7 bases. Looked up from germline, CDR1 is MNHEY and CDR2 is SMNVEV (reference sequence). CDR3 length: 16 residues. V gave up 0 bases and J gave up 0 bases; unmatched junction bases: 5. The CDR3 bases are TGTGCCAGCAGTTTATCGGGAGGGCTGGGCTCCTACGAGCAGTACTTC. It codes for CASSLSGGLGSYEQYF.

The chain carries TRBV5-1 and TRBJ1-2; TRBD1 is a possible D gene (5 bases). V was trimmed by 0 bases and J by 4 bases, leaving 10 bases between them. Germline V lookup: CDR1 SGHRS, CDR2 YFSETQ. CDR3 length equals 14 residues. The CDR3 nucleotides read TGCGCCAGCAGCTTGGAGTTCCAGGGCTATGGCTACACCTTC. Translation gives CASSLEFQGYGYTF.

The chain carries TRBV7-8 and TRBJ1-4; TRBD1 agrees at 8 bases. CDR1 is SGHVS and CDR2 is FQNEAQ in the germline V gene. CDR3 size: 17 residues. With 1 base clipped from V and 0 bases from J, the junction kept 4 bases outside the gene matches. In DNA, the CDR3 is TGTGCCAGCAGCTTAGGAGGACAGGGAGCAACTAATGAAAAACTGTTTTTT. Translated: CASSLGGQGATNEKLFF.

This clone was seen only once. The rearrangement joins TRBV18 to TRBJ1-1, with D possibly matching TRBD1 (5 bases). Trimming stripped 4 bases from V and 3 bases from J, with 15 bases between. The CDR3 has 15 residues. Per germline, CDR1 KGHSH and CDR2 LQKENI. CDR3 sequence reads: CASSQAQGGHTEAFF. In DNA, the CDR3 is TGTGCCAGCTCACAAGCGCAGGGAGGGCACACTGAAGCTTTCTTT.

The chain is built from TRBV2 and TRBJ1-5, with unresolved D. Trimming took off 5 bases at V and 3 bases at J, with 17 bases between the two ends. This CDR3 region has 16 residues. The germline V gene encodes CDR1 SNHLY and CDR2 FYNNEI. This chain's CDR3 is CASSPEGPRYNQPQHF. For the CDR3, the DNA is TGTGCCAGCAGTCCCGAGGGCCCCCGATACAATCAGCCCCAGCATTTT.

This clone was counted a single time. The chain employs TRBV9 and TRBJ2-1, with D possibly being TRBD2 (5 bases). Germline V gene sequence: CDR1 SGDLS, CDR2 YYNGEE. This CDR3 comprises 16 residues. Trimming removed 0 bases at V and 4 bases at J, with 14 bases between. Here the CDR3 reads CASSVGGSGLYNEQFF. As DNA, the CDR3 is TGTGCCAGCAGCGTAGGGGGTTCAGGACTTTACAATGAGCAGTTCTTC.

The V call is TRBV9, the J call TRBJ2-1; 12 positions agree with TRBD2. CDR1 is SGDLS, CDR2 YYNGEE, per germline. The CDR3 extends over 15 amino acids. V shed 4 bases and J 4 bases; nucleotides not matched to a gene: 3. The CDR3 protein is CASSITSGGYNEQFF. The CDR3 DNA reads as TGTGCCAGCAGCATAACTAGCGGGGGGTACAATGAGCAGTTCTTC.

This clone was counted a single time. The rearrangement links TRBV7-9 to TRBJ1-4; possibly TRBD1 for D (5 bases). CDR1 and CDR2 from the germline V gene are SEHNR and FQNEAQ (reference sequence). Trimming took 5 bases from V and 3 from J, leaving 19 bases between them. The CDR3 covers 17 residues. In nucleotides, the CDR3 is TGTGCCAGCAGCCCACCGGGGGGGATCTTGGCTAATGAAAAACTGTTTTTT. Translation: CASSPPGGILANEKLFF.

This clone was counted between two and nine times. The rearrangement uses TRBV7-2 and TRBJ2-5; 10 bases agree with TRBD1. V shed 6 bases and J 5 bases; nucleotides not matched to a gene: 6. CDR1 and CDR2 (germline): SGHTA, FQGNSA. This CDR3 region has 14 residues. The CDR3 reads CASRPGQGWETQYF. As DNA, the CDR3 is TGTGCCAGCAGGCCGGGACAGGGGTGGGAGACCCAGTACTTC.

The chain combines TRBV12-3 or TRBV12-4 with TRBJ1-4, with unresolved D. CDR3 length equals 11 residues. V lost 8 bases and J 10 bases, leaving 11 bases between the germline ends. The CDR3 nucleotides are TGTGCCAGCCGCTACTCCGGAAAACTGTTTTTT. Translated: CASRYSGKLFF.

The V call is TRBV7-8, the J call TRBJ1-6; maybe TRBD1 (5 bases). The V gene lost 4 bases and the J gene lost 0 bases, with 16 bases spanning the gap. Germline V lookup: CDR1 SGHVS, CDR2 FQNEAQ. The CDR3 covers 18 residues. The CDR3 protein is CASSSVPGSSSYNSPLHF. CDR3 DNA: TGTGCCAGCAGCTCGGTCCCAGGGTCTAGCTCCTATAATTCACCCCTCCACTTT.